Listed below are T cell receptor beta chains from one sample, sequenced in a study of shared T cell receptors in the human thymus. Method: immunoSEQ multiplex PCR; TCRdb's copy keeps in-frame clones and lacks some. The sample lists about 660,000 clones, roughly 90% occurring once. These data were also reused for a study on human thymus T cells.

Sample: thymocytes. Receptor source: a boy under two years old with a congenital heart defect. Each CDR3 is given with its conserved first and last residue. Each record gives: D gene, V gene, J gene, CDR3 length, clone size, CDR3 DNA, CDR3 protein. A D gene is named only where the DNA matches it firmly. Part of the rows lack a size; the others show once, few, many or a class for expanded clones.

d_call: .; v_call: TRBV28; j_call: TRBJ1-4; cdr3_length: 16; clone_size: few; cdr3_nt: TGTGCCAGCAGCTCCGATTTATCAGGGACTAATGAAAAACTGTTTTTT; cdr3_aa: CASSSDLSGTNEKLFF
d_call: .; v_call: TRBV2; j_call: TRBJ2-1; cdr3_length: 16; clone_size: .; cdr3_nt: TGTGCCAGCAATCCAACGACTTTTTCTACCTACAATGAGCAGTTCTTC; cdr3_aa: CASNPTTFSTYNEQFF
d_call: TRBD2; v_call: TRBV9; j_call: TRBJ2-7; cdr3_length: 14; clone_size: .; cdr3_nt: TGTGCCAGCTCCGGTAGCGGGGAACCCTACGAGCAGTACTTC; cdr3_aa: CASSGSGEPYEQYF
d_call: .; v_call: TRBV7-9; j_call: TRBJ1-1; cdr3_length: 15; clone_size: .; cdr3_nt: TGTGCCAGCAGTTCACAAGACAGGCTAAACACTGAAGCTTTCTTT; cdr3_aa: CASSSQDRLNTEAFF
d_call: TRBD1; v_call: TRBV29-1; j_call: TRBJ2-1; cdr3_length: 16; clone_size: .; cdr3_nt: TGCAGCGTTGACGCCAGGACAGGGGGCTCCTACAATGAGCAGTTCTTC; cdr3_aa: CSVDARTGGSYNEQFF
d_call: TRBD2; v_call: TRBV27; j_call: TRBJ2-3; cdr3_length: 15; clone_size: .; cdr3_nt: TGTGCCAGCAGTTTAATCGGGGAGGGCGCAGATACGCAGTATTTT; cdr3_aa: CASSLIGEGADTQYF
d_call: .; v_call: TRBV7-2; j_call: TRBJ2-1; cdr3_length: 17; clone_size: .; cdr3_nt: TGTGCCAGCAGCTTAGTAAGGGAGCGGGTATCAGACAATGAGCAGTTCTTC; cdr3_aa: CASSLVRERVSDNEQFF
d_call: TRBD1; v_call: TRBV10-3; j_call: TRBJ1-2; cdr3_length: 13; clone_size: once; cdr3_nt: TGTGCCACCCGATGGACAGGGCCTTATGGCTACACCTTC; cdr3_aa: CATRWTGPYGYTF
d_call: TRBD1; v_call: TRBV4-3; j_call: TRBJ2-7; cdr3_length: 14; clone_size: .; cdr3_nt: TGCGCCAGCAGCAGGACAGGGAAACCTTACGAGCAGTACTTC; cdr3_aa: CASSRTGKPYEQYF
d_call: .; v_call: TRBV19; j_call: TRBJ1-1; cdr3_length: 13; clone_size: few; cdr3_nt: TGTGCCAGTAGAACGGGAGGGAACACTGAAGCTTTCTTT; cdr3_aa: CASRTGGNTEAFF
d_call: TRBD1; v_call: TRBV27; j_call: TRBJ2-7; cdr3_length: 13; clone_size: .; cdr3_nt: TGTGCCACCATGACAGGGCCCCCCTACGAGCAGTACTTC; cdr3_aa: CATMTGPPYEQYF
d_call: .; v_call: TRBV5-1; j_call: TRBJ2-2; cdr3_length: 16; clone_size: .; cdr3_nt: TGCGCCAGCAGCCCCTCGACGGGAGCGAACACCGGGGAGCTGTTTTTT; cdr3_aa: CASSPSTGANTGELFF
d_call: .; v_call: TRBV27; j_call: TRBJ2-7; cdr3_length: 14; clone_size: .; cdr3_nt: TGTGCCAGCAGTTCCCCAGGGACTCCCTACGAGCAGTACTTC; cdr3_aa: CASSSPGTPYEQYF
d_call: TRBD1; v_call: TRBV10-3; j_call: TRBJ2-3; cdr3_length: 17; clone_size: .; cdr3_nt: TGTGCCATCAGTGACCGGGACAGGGGGAGCTTCGCAGATACGCAGTATTTT; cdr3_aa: CAISDRDRGSFADTQYF
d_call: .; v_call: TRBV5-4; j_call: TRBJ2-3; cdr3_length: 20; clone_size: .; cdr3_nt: TGTGCCAGCAGCTTGGGCACGGCCGTGGGGGGGCCCTTTCGGACAGATACGCAGTATTTT; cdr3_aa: CASSLGTAVGGPFRTDTQYF
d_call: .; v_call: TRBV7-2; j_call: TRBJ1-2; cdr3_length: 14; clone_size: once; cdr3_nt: TGTGCCAGCAGCTTACCGACAGGTGACTATGGCTACACCTTC; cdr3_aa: CASSLPTGDYGYTF
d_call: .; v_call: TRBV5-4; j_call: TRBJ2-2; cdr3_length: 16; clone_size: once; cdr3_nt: TGTGCCAGCAGCCGCCCAGGCGGGGAAAACACCGGGGAGCTGTTTTTT; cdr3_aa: CASSRPGGENTGELFF
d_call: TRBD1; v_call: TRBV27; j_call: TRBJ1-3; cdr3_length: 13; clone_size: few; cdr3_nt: TGTGCCAGCAGAACAGGGGCTGGAAACACCATATATTTT; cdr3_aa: CASRTGAGNTIYF
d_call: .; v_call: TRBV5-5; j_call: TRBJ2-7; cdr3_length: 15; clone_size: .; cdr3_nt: TGTGCCAGCAGTGGTCCTAGCAGGCCTAGGACCGAGCAGTACTTC; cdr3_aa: CASSGPSRPRTEQYF
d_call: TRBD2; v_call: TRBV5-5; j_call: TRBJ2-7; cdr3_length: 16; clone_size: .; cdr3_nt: TGTGCCAGCAGGACGTCCCTCACGGGAGGAGTCTACGAGCAGTACTTC; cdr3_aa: CASRTSLTGGVYEQYF
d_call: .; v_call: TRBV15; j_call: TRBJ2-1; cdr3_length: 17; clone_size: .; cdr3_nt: TGTGCCACCAGCAGAGATGTGATGTGGGAGAATCGGGATGAGCAGTTCTTC; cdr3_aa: CATSRDVMWENRDEQFF
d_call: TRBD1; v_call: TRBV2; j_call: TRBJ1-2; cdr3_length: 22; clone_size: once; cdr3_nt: TGTGCTAAGCAACCGCCGACGCCAGCAGGTGTGGACAGGAGGGGGTTCATATATGGCTACACCTTC; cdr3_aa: CAKQPPTPAGVDRRGFIYGYTF
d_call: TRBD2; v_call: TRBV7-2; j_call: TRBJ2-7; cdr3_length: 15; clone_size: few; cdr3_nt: TGTGCCAGCAGCGCTACCGGGACTAGCGCCTACGAGCAGTACTTC; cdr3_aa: CASSATGTSAYEQYF
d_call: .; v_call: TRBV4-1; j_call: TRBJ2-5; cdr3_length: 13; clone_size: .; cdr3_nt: TGCGCCAGCAGCCAAGAATGGCCAGGGGCCCAGTACTTC; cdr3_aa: CASSQEWPGAQYF
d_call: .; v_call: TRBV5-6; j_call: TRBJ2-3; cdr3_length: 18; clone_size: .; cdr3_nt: TGTGCCAGCAGCTTGGCGAGGCGCGGCAGGCGGGGCACAGATACGCAGTATTTT; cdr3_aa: CASSLARRGRRGTDTQYF
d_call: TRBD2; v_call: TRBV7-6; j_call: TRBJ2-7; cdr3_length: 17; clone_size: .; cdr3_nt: TGTGCCAGCAGCTTATTCCCTCCGGAGGGACTAGGCTACGAGCAGTACTTC; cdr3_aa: CASSLFPPEGLGYEQYF
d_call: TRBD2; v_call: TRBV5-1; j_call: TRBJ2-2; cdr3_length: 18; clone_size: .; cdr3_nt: TGCGCCAGCAGCCTCGGACTAGCGGGAGGACTTGTCACCGGGGAGCTGTTTTTT; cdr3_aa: CASSLGLAGGLVTGELFF
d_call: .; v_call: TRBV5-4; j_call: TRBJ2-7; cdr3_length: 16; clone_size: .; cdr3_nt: TGTGCCAGCAGCTACCATAGAGCGGGTCCCGACTACGAGCAGTACTTC; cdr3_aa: CASSYHRAGPDYEQYF
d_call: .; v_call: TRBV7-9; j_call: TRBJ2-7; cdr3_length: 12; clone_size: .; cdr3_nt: TGTGCCAGCAGCTTAGGTACCTACGAGCAGTACTTC; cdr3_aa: CASSLGTYEQYF
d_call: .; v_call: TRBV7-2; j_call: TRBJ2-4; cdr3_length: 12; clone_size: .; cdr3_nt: TGTGCCAGCAGCGAGGGTACTAACATTCAGTACTTC; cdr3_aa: CASSEGTNIQYF
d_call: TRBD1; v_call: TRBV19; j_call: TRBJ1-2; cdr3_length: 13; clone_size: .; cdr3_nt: TGTGCCAGTCGACAGGGGAGTAACTATGGCTACACCTTC; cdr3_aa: CASRQGSNYGYTF
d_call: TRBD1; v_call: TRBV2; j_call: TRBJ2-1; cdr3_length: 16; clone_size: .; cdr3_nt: TGTGCCAGCACAAACCCGGGACAGGGCATTCCGGATGAGCAGTTCTTC; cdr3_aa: CASTNPGQGIPDEQFF
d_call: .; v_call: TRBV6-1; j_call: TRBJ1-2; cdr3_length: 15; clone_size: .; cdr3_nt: TGTGCCAGCAGTGAAGCTCCGGCGCAAGGATCGGAGTACACCTTC; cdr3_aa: CASSEAPAQGSEYTF
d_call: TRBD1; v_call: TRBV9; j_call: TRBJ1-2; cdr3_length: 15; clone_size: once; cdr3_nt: TGTGCCAGCAGCGTAGCAAGGGGGCCGGAGGTCGGCTACACCTTC; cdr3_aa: CASSVARGPEVGYTF
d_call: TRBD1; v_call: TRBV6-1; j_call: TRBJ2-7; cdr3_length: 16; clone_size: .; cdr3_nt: TGTGCCAGCAGTGAAAGCCCCAGGGGGAGCTCCTACGAGCAGTACTTC; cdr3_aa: CASSESPRGSSYEQYF
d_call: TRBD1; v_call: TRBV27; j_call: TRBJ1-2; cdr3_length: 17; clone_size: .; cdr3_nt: TGTGCCAGCAGCCCTAAACCGGGACAGGGGGGGAACTATGGCTACACCTTC; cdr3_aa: CASSPKPGQGGNYGYTF
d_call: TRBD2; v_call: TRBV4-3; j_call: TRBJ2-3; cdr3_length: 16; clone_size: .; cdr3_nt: TGCGCCAGCAGCCAAGATACGGGAGGGGGCACAGATACGCAGTATTTT; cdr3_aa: CASSQDTGGGTDTQYF
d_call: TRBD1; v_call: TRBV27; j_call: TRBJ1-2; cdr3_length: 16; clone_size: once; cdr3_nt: TGTGCCAGCAGTTGGCCCCCTCGACAGGGTCCCTATGGCTACACCTTC; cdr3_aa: CASSWPPRQGPYGYTF
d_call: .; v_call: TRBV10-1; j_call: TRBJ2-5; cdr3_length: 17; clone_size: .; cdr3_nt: TGCGCCAGCAGTGAGGGGTCCGGATTTGTGAGGAAAGAGACCCAGTACTTC; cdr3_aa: CASSEGSGFVRKETQYF
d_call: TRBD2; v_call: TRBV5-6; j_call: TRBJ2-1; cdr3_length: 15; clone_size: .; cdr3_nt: TGTGCCAGCAGCGAGACTAGCGGGAGATACAATGAGCAGTTCTTC; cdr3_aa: CASSETSGRYNEQFF
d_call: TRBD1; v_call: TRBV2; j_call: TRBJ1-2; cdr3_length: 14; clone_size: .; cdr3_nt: TGTGCCAGCAGGAACAGGGGGAAATTGGAACGCCACACCTTC; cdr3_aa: CASRNRGKLERHTF
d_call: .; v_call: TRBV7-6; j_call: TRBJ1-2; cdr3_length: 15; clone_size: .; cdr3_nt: TGTGCCAGCAGCCCCCTTCTTGAAGGGGACTATGGCTACACCTTC; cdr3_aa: CASSPLLEGDYGYTF
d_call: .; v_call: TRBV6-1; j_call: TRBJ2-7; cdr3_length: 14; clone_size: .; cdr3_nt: TGTGCCAGCATCCCCGACAACTCCTATGGCGAGCAGTACTTC; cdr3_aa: CASIPDNSYGEQYF
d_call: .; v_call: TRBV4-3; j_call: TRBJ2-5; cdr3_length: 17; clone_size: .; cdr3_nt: TGCGCCAGCAGCCAAGATAAGGGGCACGGTCTGTTCGAGACCCAGTACTTC; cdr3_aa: CASSQDKGHGLFETQYF
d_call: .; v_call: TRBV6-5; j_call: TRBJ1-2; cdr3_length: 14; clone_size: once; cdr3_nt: TGTGCCAGCAGTCCTCTCAGGGAAGACTATGGCTACACCTTC; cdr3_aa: CASSPLREDYGYTF
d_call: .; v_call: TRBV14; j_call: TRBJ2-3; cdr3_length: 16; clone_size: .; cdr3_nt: TGTGCCAGCAGCCGGGGCGGAAGCGACGGCACAGATACGCAGTATTTT; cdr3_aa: CASSRGGSDGTDTQYF
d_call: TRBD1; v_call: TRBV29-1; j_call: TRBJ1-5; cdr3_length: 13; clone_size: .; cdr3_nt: TGCAGCGCAGTGACAGGGGACAATCAGCCCCAGCATTTT; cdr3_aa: CSAVTGDNQPQHF
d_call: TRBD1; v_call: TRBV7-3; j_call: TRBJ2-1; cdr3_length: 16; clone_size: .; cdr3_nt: TGTGCCAGCAGCAAGACAGGGCCCAACTCCAACAATGAGCAGTTCTTC; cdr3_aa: CASSKTGPNSNNEQFF
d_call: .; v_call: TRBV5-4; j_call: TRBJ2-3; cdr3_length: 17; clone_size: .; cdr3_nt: TGTGCCAGCAGCTTGGGGGGGGTCAACGGCGTCACAGATACGCAGTATTTT; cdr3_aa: CASSLGGVNGVTDTQYF
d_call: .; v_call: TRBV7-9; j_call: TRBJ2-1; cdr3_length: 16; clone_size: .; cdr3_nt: TGTGCCAGCAGCTCACCGTATTGGCGGGAATGCAATGAGCAGTTCTTC; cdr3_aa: CASSSPYWRECNEQFF
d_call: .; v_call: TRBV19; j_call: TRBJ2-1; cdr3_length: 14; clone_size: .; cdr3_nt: TGTGCCAGTAGTATGGAGGAGGGGGGGAATGAGCAGTTCTTC; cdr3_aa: CASSMEEGGNEQFF